The 22 T cell receptor beta chains below all came from one sample that was sequenced in a study of T-cell memory formation after mild COVID-19. Via MiXCR, TCRdb re-called the 5' RACE reads, giving one row per CDR3 protein. The data show around 470,000 distinct CDR3 sequences, about 20% seen once. Specimen: PBMCs or a T cell subset sorted from them (not recorded which). These TCRs come from an adult woman who had mild COVID-19 (a few samples of this study predate the infection). Cell type and time point are not known.

The chain is built from TRBV7-9 and TRBJ2-1; 16 bases match TRBD2. The CDR3 consists of 16 residues. J lost 9 bases, V lost 5 bases, and 7 bases had no gene match. Per germline, CDR1 SEHNR and CDR2 FQNEAQ (reference sequence). The CDR3, as DNA: TGTGCCAGCAGCCGGGGACTAGCGGGAGGGCCGACTGAGCAGTTCTTC. Translating gives CASSRGLAGGPTEQFF.

This chain connects TRBV5-1 to TRBJ2-7, with TRBD2 matching over 8 bases. Germline CDR1 is SGHRS and CDR2 is YFSETQ. V dropped 3 bases and J dropped 5; count of bases not matched to a gene: 16. This CDR3 spans 17 amino acids. The CDR3 loop is CASSSGTGGGPQNEQYF. The CDR3 region has the DNA TGCGCCAGCAGCTCCGGGACCGGCGGGGGGCCCCAGAACGAGCAGTACTTC.

V and J are TRBV5-6 and TRBJ2-7; no clear D. The CDR3 totals 12 residues. Germline V lookup: CDR1 SGHDT, CDR2 YYEEEE. V was pared by 5 bases and J by 4 bases, with 10 bases between. The CDR3 protein is CASSTLPYEQYF. CDR3 bases: TGTGCCAGCAGTACGTTACCATACGAGCAGTACTTC.

The genes are TRBV5-1 and TRBJ2-7; maybe TRBD2 (5 bases). This CDR3 comprises 14 residues. Trimming shortened V by 0 bases and J by 5 bases, and 12 bases separated the two germline ends. CDR1 and CDR2 from the germline V gene are SGHRS and YFSETQ. As DNA, the CDR3 is TGCGCCAGCAGCTTGGTACAGAGGGTCCACGAGCAGTACTTC. Amino acid sequence: CASSLVQRVHEQYF.

This clonotype was counted ten times or more. The chain carries TRBV30 and TRBJ1-5; maybe TRBD1 (6 bases). Germline loops: CDR1 GTSNPN, CDR2 SVGIG (reference sequence). This CDR3 has 16 amino acids. Trimming took 1 base from V and 2 from J, leaving 15 bases between them. DNA for the CDR3: TGTGCCTGGAGTGGATATCGGGGGGCAGGCAATCAGCCCCAGCATTTT. Protein sequence: CAWSGYRGAGNQPQHF.

V usage is TRBV24-1 and J usage is TRBJ2-3; possible D gene TRBD2, 5 bases. V was pared by 0 bases and J by 5 bases, with 8 bases between. The CDR3 length is 14 residues. Germline V gene data show CDR1 as KGHDR and CDR2 as SFDVKD. The CDR3 here is CATSDLISGDTQYF. Here the CDR3 DNA reads TGTGCCACCAGTGATTTGATCAGCGGAGATACGCAGTATTTT.

The J gene is TRBJ2-3, the V gene TRBV7-9; 9 bases agree with TRBD2. The CDR3 covers 16 residues. V dropped 1 base and J dropped 0; count of bases not matched to a gene: 2. Germline V gene lookup returns CDR1 SEHNR and CDR2 FQNEAQ (reference sequence). CDR3 DNA: TGTGCCAGCAGCTTAGGGACTAGCGTAAGCACAGATACGCAGTATTTT. This encodes CASSLGTSVSTDTQYF.

This clonotype occurred a few times. The chain links TRBV6-1 to TRBJ2-1; D is perhaps TRBD2 (6 bases). This CDR3 has 15 residues. The V gene lost 3 bases and the J gene lost 0 bases, with 9 bases spanning the gap. CDR1 is MNHNS, CDR2 SASEGT, per germline. Here the CDR3 DNA reads TGTGCCAGCAGTGATATGGACTACTCCTACAATGAGCAGTTCTTC. This codes for CASSDMDYSYNEQFF.

This clonotype was counted only a few times. This chain connects TRBV2 to TRBJ1-1; D not resolved. V was pared by 6 bases and J by 0 bases, with 8 bases between. The germline CDR1 and CDR2 sequences are SNHLY and FYNNEI. CDR3 length: 13 residues. CDR3 amino acids: CASSERMNTEAFF. The CDR3 DNA reads as TGTGCCAGCAGCGAGCGAATGAACACTGAAGCTTTCTTT.

This clonotype was observed a few times. This chain uses TRBV6-5 with TRBJ2-3, with 7 positions matching TRBD2. Germline V gene lookup returns CDR1 MNHEY and CDR2 SVGAGI. There are 12 residues in the CDR3. Trimming removed 6 bases from V and 8 bases from J; junction bases left unmatched: 5. The CDR3 region has the DNA TGTGCCAGCAGCGAGAGCGGGACTACGCAGTATTTT. Translation gives CASSESGTTQYF.

This clonotype has just one count. The chain joins TRBV7-3 to TRBJ2-7; 7 bases fit TRBD1. After removal of 5 bases from V and 4 bases from J, the junction contained 11 bases not matched to a gene. In germline, CDR1 is SGHTA, CDR2 FQGTGA. This CDR3 has 15 amino acids. CDR3 sequence: CASSVTGVPGYEQYF. In nucleotides, the CDR3 is TGTGCCAGCAGCGTTACAGGGGTCCCAGGGTACGAGCAGTACTTC. Looking up the rest from reference TRBV7-3 and TRBJ2-7 gives the full variable domain: GAGVSQTPSNKVTEKGKYVELRCDPISGHTALYWYRQSLGQGPEFLIYFQGTGAADDSGLPNDRFFAVRPEGSVSTLKIQRTERGDSAVYLCASSVTGVPGYEQYFGPGTRLTVT.

The chain recombines TRBV10-2 with TRBJ2-5, with 16 positions matching TRBD2. CDR3 length: 16 amino acids. The germline V gene has CDR1 WSHSY and CDR2 SAAADI. V was clipped by 7 bases and J by 0 bases; unmatched bases: 2. CDR3: CASMGLAGGNQETQYF. DNA for the CDR3: TGCGCCAGCATGGGACTAGCGGGAGGGAACCAAGAGACCCAGTACTTC.

This clonotype appeared a few times. The chain combines TRBV4-1 with TRBJ2-3; D is undetermined. V was cut by 1 base and J by 2 bases, with 7 bases left in between. Germline V gives CDR1 MGHRA, CDR2 YSYEKL. The CDR3 extends over 14 amino acids. The DNA for the CDR3 is TGCGCCAGCAGCCAAGTCTTAGCCACAGATACGCAGTATTTT. It codes for CASSQVLATDTQYF.

This chain uses TRBV19 with TRBJ2-4; TRBD1 aligns across 7 bases. This CDR3 contains 14 residues. V gave up 4 bases and J gave up 7 bases; unmatched junction bases: 7. CDR1 LNHDA and CDR2 SQIVND come from the germline V gene (reference sequence). The CDR3 here is CASSSRDSKNIQYF. In nucleotides, the CDR3 is TGTGCCAGTAGTAGTCGGGACAGTAAGAACATTCAGTACTTC.

The chain joins TRBV9 to TRBJ1-2, with 8 nucleotides matching TRBD1. The junction had 15 bases not matched to a gene; V was cut back by 2 bases and J by 6 bases. Germline lookup yields CDR1 SGDLS and CDR2 YYNGEE. The CDR3 is made up of 17 amino acids. The CDR3 DNA reads TGTGCCAGCAGCGTGTCTCAGGGGGCGACATGGTCGGATGGCTACACCTTC. Protein: CASSVSQGATWSDGYTF. Combining the CDR3 with reference TRBV9 and TRBJ1-2 gives the whole variable domain DSGVTQTPKHLITATGQRVTLRCSPRSGDLSVYWYQQSLDQGLQFLIQYYNGEERAKGNILERFSAQQFPDLHSELNLSSLELGDSALYFCASSVSQGATWSDGYTFGSGTRLTVV.

This clonotype was counted only a few times. The chain uses TRBV12-3 or TRBV12-4 and TRBJ2-1; D might be TRBD1 (6 bases). V lost 1 base and J lost 10, with 17 bases in between. There are 15 residues in the CDR3. CDR3 sequence (DNA): TGTGCCAGCAGTTTAGACAGGGTCCGCATCGGGGAGCAGTTCTTC. Protein product: CASSLDRVRIGEQFF.

V gene TRBV29-1 combines with J gene TRBJ2-3; 10 bases map to TRBD1. The CDR3 is made up of 13 amino acids. Per the germline V gene, CDR1 is SQVTM and CDR2 is ANQGSEA. The junction had 10 bases not matched to a gene; V was cut back by 8 bases and J by 8 bases. This chain's CDR3 is CSLGTGASGTQYF. The CDR3 DNA reads as TGCAGCCTTGGGACAGGGGCCTCCGGTACGCAGTATTTT.

This clonotype showed up just a few times. The rearrangement joins TRBV20-1 to TRBJ2-3; 9 bases match TRBD2. This CDR3 is 14 amino acids long. Germline values: CDR1 DFQATT, CDR2 SNEGSKA (reference sequence). Trimming removed 7 bases from V and 1 base from J; junction bases left unmatched: 6. The CDR3 DNA reads TGCAGTGTCGGCGGGGGGGTGGGCACAGATACGCAGTATTTT. Translation: CSVGGGVGTDTQYF.

The genes are TRBV6-5 and TRBJ2-2, with TRBD2 matching over 7 bases. This CDR3 contains 13 residues. Looked up from germline, CDR1 is MNHEY and CDR2 is SVGAGI. The V segment lost 8 bases and the J segment 4 bases; nucleotides outside the gene matches: 4. CDR3 amino acids: CASRTRRTGELFF. CDR3 coding DNA: TGTGCCAGCCGGACTAGACGCACCGGGGAGCTGTTTTTT.

This clonotype has more than one count but fewer than ten. The chain links TRBV5-1 to TRBJ2-3; the D call may be TRBD1 or TRBD2 (6 bases each). The germline V gene has CDR1 SGHRS and CDR2 YFSETQ. The CDR3 spans 16 residues. V was pared by 0 bases and J by 4 bases, with 15 bases between. The CDR3 here is CASSLDGGRSADTQYF. In DNA, the CDR3 is TGCGCCAGCAGCTTGGACGGGGGCCGGTCCGCAGATACGCAGTATTTT.

This clonotype was observed a handful of times. This chain links TRBV6-1 with TRBJ2-7, with 8 positions matching TRBD2. Trimming cost V 8 bases and J 0 bases; bases outside gene matches: 3. From germline, CDR1 is MNHNS and CDR2 SASEGT. This CDR3 region has 13 residues. CDR3 nucleotides: TGTGCCAGCCGGGGGGGGAGCTCCTACGAGCAGTACTTC. Translated: CASRGGSSYEQYF.

This clonotype came up a few times. The chain couples TRBV5-1 to TRBJ1-2, with 7 bases matching TRBD1. V dropped 4 bases and J dropped 6; count of bases not matched to a gene: 9. The CDR3 has 14 residues. Germline V lookup: CDR1 SGHRS, CDR2 YFSETQ. The CDR3 coding sequence is TGCGCCAGCAGCCCTAACAACAGGGGACATGGCTACACCTTC. Translating it yields CASSPNNRGHGYTF.